The clone carrying this T cell receptor (beta chain) was counted many times. No antigen is known for it. The library protocol tagged individual cDNA molecules with unique molecular identifiers. MiXCR, applied by TCRdb to the 5' RACE reads, yields one record per CDR3 protein. This table has 53,000 or so distinct CDR3 sequences, 7.7% appearing once. These data originate in a study of early T cells in non-severe SARS-CoV-2 infection. Study-level information: The chains were unpaired, and the sequenced material was bulk RNA from unsorted whole blood.

Findings of the study overall: There was a bias toward anti-spike CD8 responses in VDJdb matching, which missed private and CD4 specificities.

Between the trimmed V and J ends, which lost 6 bases and 3 bases, there was a span of 12 bases. CDR3 length: 14 residues. In germline, CDR1 is ENHRY, CDR2 SYGVKD. Sequencing was done on a sample of whole blood. The chain couples TRBV10-3 to TRBJ1-5; tentatively, D is TRBD1 (5 bases). The sequence came from an adult who was a healthcare worker with PCR-confirmed SARS-CoV-2 infection or an uninfected control (not recorded which). DNA of the CDR3: TGTGCCATCAGCGGGGACGGTTACAATCAGCCCCAGCATTTT. Translation gives CAISGDGYNQPQHF.